Described below is a single T cell receptor beta chain sequence and its context. Its matching antigen is unknown. Trimming stripped 4 bases from V and 6 bases from J, with 13 bases between. Germline CDR1 and CDR2: MDHEN and SYDVKM. This CDR3 is built from 14 residues. The table came from immunoSEQ multiplex PCR; TCRdb's copy has only in-frame clones and leaves some out. The profile shows 30,000 to 35,000 clones, 85% to 90% of them singletons. This entry belongs to a study of lymphopenia after photon versus proton radiotherapy. Study conclusions and caveats: Larger post-nadir TCR diversity loss correlated inversely with survival in deceased patients. Authors raise, but do not show, better survival with proton therapy. Proton therapy kept repertoires fairly stable, unlike photons, which gained effector/memory cells. After lymphocyte nadir, photon-treated repertoires showed oligoclonal expansion, especially CD8+ Temra.

Sequences were derived from peripheral blood, sampled from a patient treated with proton-based radiotherapy. The chain has TRBV28 and TRBJ1-5; D not certain. The receptor comes from a woman in her seventies with pancreatic cancer. Some clones in this sample may be carry-over from other donors' samples. CDR3 sequence (DNA): TGTGCCAGCAGTTCCGAGTACCTTATTCAGCCCCAGCATTTT. Protein sequence: CASSSEYLIQPQHF.